Listed below are T cell receptor beta chains from one sample, sequenced in a study of human T cells and chemical hapten exposure. TCRdb passed the RACE reads through MiXCR, listing each CDR3 protein once. The table shows roughly 380,000 distinct CDR3 sequences, with roughly 5% occurring only once. Sequences were derived from whole blood, sampled in connection with sensitization to the hapten diphenylcyclopropenone (DPC). The receptors stem from a woman aged 45-59 years with alopecia areata. Some clones in this sample may be carry-over from other donors' samples. Each CDR3 is given without its conserved first and last residue. Each record gives: V gene, J gene, CDR3 protein.

V: TRBV4-1; J: TRBJ1-5; CDR3: ASSRLGFRQPQH
V: TRBV27; J: TRBJ2-2; CDR3: ASSTPAGALTGELF
V: TRBV7-2; J: TRBJ2-1; CDR3: ASSNYNEQF
V: TRBV7-9; J: TRBJ2-7; CDR3: ASSSLDRGHDEQY
V: TRBV28; J: TRBJ2-7; CDR3: ASSADSGEQY
V: TRBV4-1; J: TRBJ1-4; CDR3: ASSQDPPDPNEKLF
V: TRBV25-1; J: TRBJ2-7; CDR3: ASSGGSGSGEQY
V: TRBV6-1; J: TRBJ2-4; CDR3: ASSEGGSTDIQY
V: TRBV6-5; J: TRBJ2-1; CDR3: ASSYLGLADNNEQF
V: TRBV7-2; J: TRBJ2-5; CDR3: ASSPAARGVETQY
V: TRBV7-9; J: TRBJ1-2; CDR3: ASSSPRSQGYT
V: TRBV7-2; J: TRBJ1-2; CDR3: ASSLRPVGGYT
V: TRBV4-1; J: TRBJ2-7; CDR3: ASSQARGSSYEQY
V: TRBV18; J: TRBJ2-2; CDR3: ASSPTRGQDTGELF
V: TRBV3-1; J: TRBJ2-3; CDR3: ASSQTRERTVSTDTQY
V: TRBV10-2; J: TRBJ2-1; CDR3: ASGAPRLAGGGEQF
V: TRBV29-1; J: TRBJ2-3; CDR3: SVEEGLADTQY
V: TRBV6-6; J: TRBJ2-7; CDR3: ASSPPKGSPGEQY
V: TRBV20-1; J: TRBJ1-6; CDR3: SAPGQAAKPLH
V: TRBV6-5; J: TRBJ2-4; CDR3: ASSQAGGRENIQY
V: TRBV18; J: TRBJ2-4; CDR3: ASSPQGGKNIQY
V: TRBV20-1; J: TRBJ1-1; CDR3: SALDGEAF
V: TRBV7-8; J: TRBJ2-1; CDR3: ASSPRQGGEQF
V: TRBV12-3/TRBV12-4; J: TRBJ1-1; CDR3: ASSRQLVTEAF
V: TRBV5-1; J: TRBJ1-6; CDR3: ASSSQGAGNSPLH
V: TRBV18; J: TRBJ2-5; CDR3: ASSWNSGAQETQY
V: TRBV3-1; J: TRBJ2-2; CDR3: ASSQDWASGATGELF
V: TRBV6-4; J: TRBJ2-3; CDR3: ASSAEEMLAQY
V: TRBV11-2; J: TRBJ2-6; CDR3: ASRANSGANVLT
V: TRBV5-6; J: TRBJ2-1; CDR3: ASSYRGSSSYNEQF
V: TRBV9; J: TRBJ2-5; CDR3: ASSVDQETQY
V: TRBV18; J: TRBJ2-2; CDR3: ASSPPTGVTGELF
V: TRBV9; J: TRBJ2-5; CDR3: ASSGSGYQETQY
V: TRBV4-3; J: TRBJ2-5; CDR3: ASSQDVRGLGTQY
V: TRBV2; J: TRBJ1-2; CDR3: ASSKGDNYGYT
V: TRBV12-3/TRBV12-4; J: TRBJ1-5; CDR3: ASTAGGRGRGQPQH
V: TRBV9; J: TRBJ2-7; CDR3: ASSGGTGGAYEQY